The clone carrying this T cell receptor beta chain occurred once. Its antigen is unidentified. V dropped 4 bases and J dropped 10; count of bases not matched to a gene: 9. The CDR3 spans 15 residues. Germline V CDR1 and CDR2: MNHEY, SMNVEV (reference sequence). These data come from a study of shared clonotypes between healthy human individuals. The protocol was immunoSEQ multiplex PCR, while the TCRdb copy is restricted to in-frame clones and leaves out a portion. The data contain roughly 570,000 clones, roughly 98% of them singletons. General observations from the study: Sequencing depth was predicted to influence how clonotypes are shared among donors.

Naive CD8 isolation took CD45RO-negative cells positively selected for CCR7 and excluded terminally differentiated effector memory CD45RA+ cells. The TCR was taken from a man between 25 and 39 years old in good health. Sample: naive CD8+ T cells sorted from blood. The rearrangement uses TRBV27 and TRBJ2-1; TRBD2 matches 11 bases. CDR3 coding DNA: TGTGCCAGCAGTTCTCCACTAGCGGGAGTGGACGAGCAGTTCTTC. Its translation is CASSSPLAGVDEQFF.